The TCR beta chain under discussion was sequenced for a study of blood T cell repertoires in COVID-19. Study-wide background: Both acute and convalescent COVID-19 samples were obtained from the United States, Italy and Spain. PBMCs, B-cell-depleted T cells, or T cells were the source of the cDNA or gDNA that made up the material.

Germline CDR1 reads SGHDT; CDR2 reads YYEEEE. The CDR3 has 16 residues. The V and J ends lost 4 bases and 7 bases respectively, with 21 bases between them. Measured with immunoSEQ multiplex PCR; TCRdb has only the in-frame clones, and not every one. Counted here are roughly 42,000 clones, more than 70% occurring once; the ten biggest clones make up roughly 3.6%. What was sequenced was peripheral blood. The gene calls are TRBV5-6 and TRBJ1-5; D perhaps matches TRBD1 (6 bases). This sequence was found in a human donor in a cohort sampled during active COVID-19. This CDR3 reads CASSLGGHRAIQPQHF. CDR3 sequence (DNA): TGTGCCAGCAGCCTGGGGGGCCACCGGGCGATCCAGCCCCAGCATTTT.